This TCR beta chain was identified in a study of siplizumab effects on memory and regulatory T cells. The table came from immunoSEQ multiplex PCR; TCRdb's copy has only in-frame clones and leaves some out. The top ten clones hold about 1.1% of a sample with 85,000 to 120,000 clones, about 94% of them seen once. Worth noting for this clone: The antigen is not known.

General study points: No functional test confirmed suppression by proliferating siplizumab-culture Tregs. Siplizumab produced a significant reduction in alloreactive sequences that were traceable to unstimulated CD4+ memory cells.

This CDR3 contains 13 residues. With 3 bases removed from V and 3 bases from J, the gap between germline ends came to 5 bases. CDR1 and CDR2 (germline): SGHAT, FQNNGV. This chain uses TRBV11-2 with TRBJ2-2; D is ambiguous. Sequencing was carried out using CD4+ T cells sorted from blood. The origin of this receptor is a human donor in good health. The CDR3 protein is CASSFTYTGELFF. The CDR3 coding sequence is TGTGCCAGCAGCTTTACCTACACCGGGGAGCTGTTTTTT.